The T cell receptor (beta chain) under discussion was sequenced for a study of Ad26.COV2.S vaccination and SARS-CoV-2 variants. Across the whole study: Once, or twice with 56 days between doses, Ad26.COV2.S was given intramuscularly. Findings and limits, study-wide: Non-spike TCR breadth showed similarity between vaccine and placebo recipients. Total T cell responses were possibly underestimated by TCR breadth and depth analyses.

Concerning this clone itself: No antigen is known for it.

Treatment defined: roughly 18 received Ad26.COV2.S at low or high dose, single or two shots; roughly 5 received placebo; per-sample allocation not given. Sampling occurred on day 63 after the first vaccine or placebo injection. Expressing Wuhan-strain SARS-CoV-2 spike, an Ad26 vector served as the vaccine. Data came from immunoSEQ multiplex PCR; TCRdb stores just in-frame clones and leaves some out. The data contain around 370,000 clones, 85% of them seen just once; the ten biggest clones take up about 3.3%. CDR1 and CDR2 from the germline V gene are SGHRS and YFSETQ. CDR3 size: 16 residues. Trimming left V 0 bases short and J 4 bases short, with 16 bases between.

The TCR sequence derives from a person aged 18-60 years who received the Ad26.COV2.S COVID-19 vaccine or a placebo. The material was peripheral blood, obtained in a trial of Ad26.COV2.S vaccine versus placebo. The V and J genes are TRBV5-1 and TRBJ1-1; no clear D. CDR3 sequence reads: CASSLVTVLGGTEAFF. The CDR3 coding sequence is TGCGCCAGCAGCTTGGTCACAGTTCTCGGTGGCACTGAAGCTTTCTTT.